Listed below are T cell receptor beta chains from one sample, sequenced in a study of regulatory dendritic cells for organ transplantation. Using immunoSEQ multiplex PCR, the repertoire was profiled, and TCRdb retains in-frame clones only, with some absent. The repertoire holds about 38,000 clones, with just over 90% as singletons. Sequenced sample: naive CD8+ T cells from blood. These receptors were obtained from a human donor in good health. Each CDR3 is given with its conserved first and last residue. D genes are given only for firm matches. Only some rows state a clone size, as once, few, many or a class for expanded clones.

V: TRBV7-2; D: .; J: TRBJ1-2; size: .; DNA: TGTGCCAGCAGCCTGAATCGGGCGGGGGAGGGAAGAGCTAACTATGGCTACACCTTC; CDR3: CASSLNRAGEGRANYGYTF
V: TRBV27; D: .; J: TRBJ2-1; size: .; DNA: TGTGCCAGCAGTTTATCTTGGGGACAAGGCGCTGAGCAGTTCTTC; CDR3: CASSLSWGQGAEQFF
V: TRBV4-3; D: .; J: TRBJ2-7; size: .; DNA: TGCGCCAGCAGCCACACCTGGGCACGCTCCTACGAGCAGTACTTC; CDR3: CASSHTWARSYEQYF
V: TRBV5-4; D: .; J: TRBJ2-3; size: .; DNA: TGTGCCAGCCAACTAGCTCCCCCAGATACGCAGTATTTT; CDR3: CASQLAPPDTQYF
V: TRBV7-6; D: .; J: TRBJ2-2; size: .; DNA: TGTGCCAGCAGCTCCGAATACAGGGACACGGACACCGGGGAGCTGTTTTTT; CDR3: CASSSEYRDTDTGELFF
V: TRBV9; D: .; J: TRBJ1-2; size: .; DNA: TGTGCCAGCAGCGTAGGCGAACAGGCCAACTATGGCTACACCTTC; CDR3: CASSVGEQANYGYTF
V: TRBV27; D: .; J: TRBJ1-6; size: .; DNA: TGTGCCAGCTGCCCTAACGGGCGTAATTCACCCCTCCACTTT; CDR3: CASCPNGRNSPLHF
V: TRBV2; D: TRBD2; J: TRBJ2-7; size: .; DNA: TGTGCCAGCAGTGGACTAGCGGAGTTTTACGAGCAGTACTTC; CDR3: CASSGLAEFYEQYF
V: TRBV4-3; D: .; J: TRBJ2-2; size: .; DNA: TGCGCCAGCAGCCAAGAGGATCGGCCGCGGGGCACCGGGGAGCTGTTTTTT; CDR3: CASSQEDRPRGTGELFF
V: TRBV13; D: .; J: TRBJ2-4; size: .; DNA: TGTGCCAGCAGCCTGGGACTAAACATTCAGTACTTC; CDR3: CASSLGLNIQYF
V: TRBV4-2; D: TRBD1; J: TRBJ1-2; size: few; DNA: TGTGCCAGCAGCCAAGAGGACAGGGTCCTCTTTGGCTACACCTTC; CDR3: CASSQEDRVLFGYTF
V: TRBV6-5; D: .; J: TRBJ1-4; size: .; DNA: TGTGCCAGCAGTTACTCGGGGGCCGGCGAAAAACTGTTTTTT; CDR3: CASSYSGAGEKLFF
V: TRBV7-9; D: .; J: TRBJ1-2; size: .; DNA: TGTGCCAGCAGCTTAGACCTTTCCTATGGCTACACCTTC; CDR3: CASSLDLSYGYTF
V: TRBV13; D: TRBD1; J: TRBJ2-5; size: .; DNA: TGTGCCAGCAGCTTAGAAGGGGGCGGACGTACCGAGACCCAGTACTTC; CDR3: CASSLEGGGRTETQYF
V: TRBV4-1; D: TRBD2; J: TRBJ2-5; size: .; DNA: TGCGCCAGCAGCCAAGATCGCGGGGGAAGAGAGACCCAGTACTTC; CDR3: CASSQDRGGRETQYF